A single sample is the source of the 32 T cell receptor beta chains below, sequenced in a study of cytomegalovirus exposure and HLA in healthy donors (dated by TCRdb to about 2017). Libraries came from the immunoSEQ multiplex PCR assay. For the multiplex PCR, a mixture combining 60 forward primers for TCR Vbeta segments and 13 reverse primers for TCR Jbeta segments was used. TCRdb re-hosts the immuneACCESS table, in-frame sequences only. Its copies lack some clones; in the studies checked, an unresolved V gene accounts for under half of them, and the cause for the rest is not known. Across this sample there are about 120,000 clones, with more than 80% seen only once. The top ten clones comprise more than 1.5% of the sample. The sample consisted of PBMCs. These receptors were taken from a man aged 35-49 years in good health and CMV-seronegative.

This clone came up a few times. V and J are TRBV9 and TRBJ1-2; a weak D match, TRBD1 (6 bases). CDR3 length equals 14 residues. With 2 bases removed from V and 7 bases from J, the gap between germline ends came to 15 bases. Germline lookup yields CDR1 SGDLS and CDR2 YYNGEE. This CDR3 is CASSVDSPFGGYTF. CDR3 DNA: TGTGCCAGCAGCGTGGACAGCCCATTCGGTGGCTACACCTTC.

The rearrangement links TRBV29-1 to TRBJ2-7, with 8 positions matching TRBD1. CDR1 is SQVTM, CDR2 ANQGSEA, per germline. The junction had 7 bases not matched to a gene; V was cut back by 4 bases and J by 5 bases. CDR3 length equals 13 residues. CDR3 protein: CSVGPGGLDEQYF. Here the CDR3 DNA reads TGCAGCGTTGGGCCAGGGGGCCTTGACGAGCAGTACTTC.

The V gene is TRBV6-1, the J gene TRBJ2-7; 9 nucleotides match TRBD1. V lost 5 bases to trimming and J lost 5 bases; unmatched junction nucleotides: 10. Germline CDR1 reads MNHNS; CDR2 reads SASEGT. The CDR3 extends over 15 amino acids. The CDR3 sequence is CASSTSGTGSHEQYF. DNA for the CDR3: TGTGCCAGCAGTACCTCCGGGACAGGGAGTCACGAGCAGTACTTC.

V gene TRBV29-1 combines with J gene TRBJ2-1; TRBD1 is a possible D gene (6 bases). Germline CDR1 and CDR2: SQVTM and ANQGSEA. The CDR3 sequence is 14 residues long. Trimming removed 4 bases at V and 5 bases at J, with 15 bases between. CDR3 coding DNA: TGCAGCGTTGGCCCGGGACAAAGGAACAATGAGCAGTTCTTC. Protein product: CSVGPGQRNNEQFF.

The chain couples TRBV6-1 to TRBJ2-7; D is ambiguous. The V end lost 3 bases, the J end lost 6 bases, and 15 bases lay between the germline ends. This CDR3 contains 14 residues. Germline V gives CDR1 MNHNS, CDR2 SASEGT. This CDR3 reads CASSDVLLVSEQYF. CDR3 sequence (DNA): TGTGCCAGCAGTGATGTTCTCCTCGTTTCCGAGCAGTACTTC.

Here the CDR3 DNA reads TGTGCCAGCAGTTTCGACGGCCGGGACAGGGGGTACTATGGCTACACCTTC. Translating it yields CASSFDGRDRGYYGYTF. The chain links TRBV27 to TRBJ1-2; 11 bases line up with TRBD1. Germline CDR1 and CDR2: MNHEY and SMNVEV (reference sequence). Unmatched junction bases numbered 9, after V lost 3 bases and J lost 3 bases. CDR3 length equals 17 residues.

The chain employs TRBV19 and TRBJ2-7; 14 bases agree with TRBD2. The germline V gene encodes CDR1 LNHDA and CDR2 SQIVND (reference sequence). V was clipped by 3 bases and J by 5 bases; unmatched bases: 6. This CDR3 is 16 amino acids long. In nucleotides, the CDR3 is TGTGCCAGTAGTATTTTCGGGACTAGCGGGAGTAACGAGCAGTACTTC. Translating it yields CASSIFGTSGSNEQYF.

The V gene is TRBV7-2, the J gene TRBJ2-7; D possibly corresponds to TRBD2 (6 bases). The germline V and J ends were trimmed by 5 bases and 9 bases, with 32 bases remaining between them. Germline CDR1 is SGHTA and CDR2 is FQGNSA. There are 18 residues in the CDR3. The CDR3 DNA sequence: TGTGCCAGCAGCCCAAGCCGTGGTGGTCTTGGTAGCGGCGGTGGGCAGTACTTC. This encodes CASSPSRGGLGSGGGQYF.

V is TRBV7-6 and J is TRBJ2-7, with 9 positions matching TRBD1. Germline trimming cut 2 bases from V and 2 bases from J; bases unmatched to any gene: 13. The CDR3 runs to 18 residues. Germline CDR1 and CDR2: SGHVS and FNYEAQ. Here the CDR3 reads CASSLRRAPDRGAYEQYF. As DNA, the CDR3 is TGTGCCAGCAGCTTAAGGCGGGCCCCGGACAGGGGCGCCTACGAGCAGTACTTC.

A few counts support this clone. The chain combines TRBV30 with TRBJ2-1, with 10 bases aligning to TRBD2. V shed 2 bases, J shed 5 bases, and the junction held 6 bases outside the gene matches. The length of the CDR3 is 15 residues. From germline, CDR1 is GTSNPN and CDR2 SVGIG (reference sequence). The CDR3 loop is CAWSHKGLADNEQFF. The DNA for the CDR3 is TGTGCCTGGAGTCATAAAGGACTAGCGGACAATGAGCAGTTCTTC.

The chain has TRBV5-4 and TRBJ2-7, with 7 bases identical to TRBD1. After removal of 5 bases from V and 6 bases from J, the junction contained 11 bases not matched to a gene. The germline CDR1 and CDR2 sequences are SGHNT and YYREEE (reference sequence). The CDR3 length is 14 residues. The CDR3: CASSWETGSGEQYF. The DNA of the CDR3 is TGTGCCAGCAGTTGGGAGACAGGGTCGGGCGAGCAGTACTTC.

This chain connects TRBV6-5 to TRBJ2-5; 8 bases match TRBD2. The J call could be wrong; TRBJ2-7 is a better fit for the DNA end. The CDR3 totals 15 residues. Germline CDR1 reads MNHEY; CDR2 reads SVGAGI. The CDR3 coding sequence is TGTGCCAGCCTCGCTGTCGATAGCGGGGCCTACGAGCAGTACTTC. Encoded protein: CASLAVDSGAYEQYF.

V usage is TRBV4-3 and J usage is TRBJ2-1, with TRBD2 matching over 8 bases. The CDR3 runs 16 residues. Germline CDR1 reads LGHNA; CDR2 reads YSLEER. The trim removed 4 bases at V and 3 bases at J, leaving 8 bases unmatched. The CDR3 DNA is TGCGCCAGCAGCCTAGGGAGCGGGGGTTTCTACAATGAGCAGTTCTTC. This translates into CASSLGSGGFYNEQFF.

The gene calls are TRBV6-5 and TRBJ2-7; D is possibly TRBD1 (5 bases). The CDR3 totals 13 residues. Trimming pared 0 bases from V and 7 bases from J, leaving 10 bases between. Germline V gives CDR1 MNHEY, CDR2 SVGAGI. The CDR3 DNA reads TGTGCCAGCAGTTACTCAAACAGGCCTGAGCAGTACTTC. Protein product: CASSYSNRPEQYF.

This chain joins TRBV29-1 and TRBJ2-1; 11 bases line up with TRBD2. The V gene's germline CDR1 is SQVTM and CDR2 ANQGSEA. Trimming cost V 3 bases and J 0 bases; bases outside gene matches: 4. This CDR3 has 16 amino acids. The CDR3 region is CSVDGTSGSSYNEQFF. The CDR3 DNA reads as TGCAGCGTTGATGGCACTAGCGGGAGCTCCTACAATGAGCAGTTCTTC.

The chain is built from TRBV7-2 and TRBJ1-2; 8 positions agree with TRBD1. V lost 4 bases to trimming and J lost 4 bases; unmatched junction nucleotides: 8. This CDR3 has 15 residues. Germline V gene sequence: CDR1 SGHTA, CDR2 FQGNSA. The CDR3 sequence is CASSSTQGAGYGYTF. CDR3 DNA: TGTGCCAGCAGCTCTACCCAGGGGGCTGGCTATGGCTACACCTTC. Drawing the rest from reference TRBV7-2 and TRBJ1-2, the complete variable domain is GAGVSQSPSNKVTEKGKDVELRCDPISGHTALYWYRQSLGQGLEFLIYFQGNSAPDKSGLPSDRFSAERTGGSVSTLTIQRTQQEDSAVYLCASSSTQGAGYGYTFGSGTRLTVV.

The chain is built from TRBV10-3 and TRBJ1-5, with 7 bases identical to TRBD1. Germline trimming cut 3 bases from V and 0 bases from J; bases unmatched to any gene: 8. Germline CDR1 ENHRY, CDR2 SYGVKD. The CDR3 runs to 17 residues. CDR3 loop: CAISDLRTGDSNQPQHF. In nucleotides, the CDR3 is TGTGCCATCAGTGATTTAAGGACAGGAGATAGCAATCAGCCCCAGCATTTT.

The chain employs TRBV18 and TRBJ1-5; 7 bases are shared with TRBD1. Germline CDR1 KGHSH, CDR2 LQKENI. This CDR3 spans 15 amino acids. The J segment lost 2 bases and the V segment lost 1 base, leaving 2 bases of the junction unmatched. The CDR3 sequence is CASSPQGAGNQPQHF. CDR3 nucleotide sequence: TGTGCCAGCTCACCACAGGGGGCCGGCAATCAGCCCCAGCATTTT. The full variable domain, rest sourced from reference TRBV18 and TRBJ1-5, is NAGVMQNPRHLVRRRGQEARLRCSPMKGHSHVYWYRQLPEEGLKFMVYLQKENIIDESGMPKERFSAEFPKEGPSILRIQQVVRGDSAAYFCASSPQGAGNQPQHFGDGTRLSIL.

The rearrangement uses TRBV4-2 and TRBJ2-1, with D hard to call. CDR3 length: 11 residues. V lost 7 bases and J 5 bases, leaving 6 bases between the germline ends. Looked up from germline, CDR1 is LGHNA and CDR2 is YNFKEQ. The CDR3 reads CASIHNNEQFF. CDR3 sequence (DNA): TGTGCCAGCATCCACAACAATGAGCAGTTCTTC.

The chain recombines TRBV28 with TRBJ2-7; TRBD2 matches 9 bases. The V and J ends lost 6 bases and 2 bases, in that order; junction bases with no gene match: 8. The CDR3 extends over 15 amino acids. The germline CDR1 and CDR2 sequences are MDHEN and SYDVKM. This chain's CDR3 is CASRISGGATYEQYF. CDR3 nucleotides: TGTGCCAGCAGGATTAGCGGGGGCGCGACCTACGAGCAGTACTTC.

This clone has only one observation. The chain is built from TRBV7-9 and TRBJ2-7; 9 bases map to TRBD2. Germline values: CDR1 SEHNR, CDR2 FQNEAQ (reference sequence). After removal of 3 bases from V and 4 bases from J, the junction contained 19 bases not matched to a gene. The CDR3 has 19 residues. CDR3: CASSLKLSWGAGGPYEQYF. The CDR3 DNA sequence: TGTGCCAGCAGCTTGAAGTTATCCTGGGGGGCGGGAGGGCCGTACGAGCAGTACTTC.

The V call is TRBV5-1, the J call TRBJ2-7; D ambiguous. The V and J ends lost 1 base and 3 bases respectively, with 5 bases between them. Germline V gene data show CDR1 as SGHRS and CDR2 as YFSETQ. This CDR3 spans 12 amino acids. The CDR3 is CASSLNYYEQYF. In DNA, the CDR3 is TGCGCCAGCAGCTTGAACTACTACGAGCAGTACTTC.

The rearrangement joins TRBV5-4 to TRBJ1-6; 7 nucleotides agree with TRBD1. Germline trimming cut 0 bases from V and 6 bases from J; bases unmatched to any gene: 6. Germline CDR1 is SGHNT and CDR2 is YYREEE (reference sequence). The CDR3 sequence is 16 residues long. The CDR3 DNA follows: TGTGCCAGCAGCTTGGGTAAACAGGGGAGTAATTCACCCCTCCACTTT. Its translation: CASSLGKQGSNSPLHF.

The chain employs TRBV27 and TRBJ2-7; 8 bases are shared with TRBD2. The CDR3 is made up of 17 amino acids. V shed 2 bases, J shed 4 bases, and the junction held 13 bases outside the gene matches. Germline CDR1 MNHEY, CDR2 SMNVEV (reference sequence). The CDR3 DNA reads TGTGCCAGCAGTTTAAATCCCCCCGGGAGGGCGGGATACGAGCAGTACTTC. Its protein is CASSLNPPGRAGYEQYF.

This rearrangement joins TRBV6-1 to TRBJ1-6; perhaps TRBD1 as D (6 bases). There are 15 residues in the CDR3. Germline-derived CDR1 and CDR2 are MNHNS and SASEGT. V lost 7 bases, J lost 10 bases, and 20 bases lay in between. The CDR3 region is CASKKGGTLPSPLHF. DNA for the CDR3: TGTGCCAGCAAAAAGGGTGGGACATTGCCCTCACCCCTCCACTTT.

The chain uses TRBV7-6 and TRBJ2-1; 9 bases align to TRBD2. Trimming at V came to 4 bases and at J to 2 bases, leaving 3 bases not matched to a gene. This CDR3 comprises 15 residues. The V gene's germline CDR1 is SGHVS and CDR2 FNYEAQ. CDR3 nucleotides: TGTGCCAGCAGCTCACTAGCGGGCCCCTACAATGAGCAGTTCTTC. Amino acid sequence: CASSSLAGPYNEQFF.

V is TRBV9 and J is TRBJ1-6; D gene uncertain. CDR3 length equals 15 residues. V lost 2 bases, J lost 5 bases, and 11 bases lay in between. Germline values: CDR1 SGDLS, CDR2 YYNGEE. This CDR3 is CASSVSPADNSPLHF. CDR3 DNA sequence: TGTGCCAGCAGCGTGAGTCCCGCCGATAATTCACCCCTCCACTTT.

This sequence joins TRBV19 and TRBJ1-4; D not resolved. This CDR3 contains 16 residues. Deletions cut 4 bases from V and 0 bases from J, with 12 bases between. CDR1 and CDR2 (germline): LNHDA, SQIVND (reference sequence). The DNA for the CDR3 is TGTGCCAGTAGTAAAAGATTGGCCTCAACTAATGAAAAACTGTTTTTT. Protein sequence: CASSKRLASTNEKLFF.

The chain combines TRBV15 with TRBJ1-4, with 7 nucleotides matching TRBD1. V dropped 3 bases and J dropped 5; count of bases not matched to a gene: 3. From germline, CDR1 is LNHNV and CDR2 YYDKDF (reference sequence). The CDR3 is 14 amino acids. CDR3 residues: CATSRAGGNEKLFF. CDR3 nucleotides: TGTGCCACCAGCAGGGCAGGGGGGAATGAAAAACTGTTTTTT.

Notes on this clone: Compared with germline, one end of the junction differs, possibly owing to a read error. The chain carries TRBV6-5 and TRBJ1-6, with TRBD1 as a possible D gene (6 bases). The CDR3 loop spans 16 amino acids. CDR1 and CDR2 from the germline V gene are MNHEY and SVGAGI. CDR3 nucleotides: TGTGCCAGCAGTTACTCAGAACAGGGCCATAATTCAGCCCTCCACTTT. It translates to CASSYSEQGHNSALHF.

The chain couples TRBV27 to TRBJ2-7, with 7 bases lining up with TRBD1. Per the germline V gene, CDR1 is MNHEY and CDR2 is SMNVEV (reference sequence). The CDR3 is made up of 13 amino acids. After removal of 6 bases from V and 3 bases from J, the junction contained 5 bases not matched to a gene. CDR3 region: CASSYRQGYEQYF. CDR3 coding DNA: TGTGCCAGCAGCTACCGACAGGGCTACGAGCAGTACTTC.

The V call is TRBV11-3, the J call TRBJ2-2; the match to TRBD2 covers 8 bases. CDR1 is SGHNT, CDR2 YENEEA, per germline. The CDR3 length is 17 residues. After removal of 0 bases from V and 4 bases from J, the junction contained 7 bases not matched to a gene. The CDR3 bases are TGTGCCAGCAGCTTAGATCGGGTTAGCGGGGTCACCGGGGAGCTGTTTTTT. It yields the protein CASSLDRVSGVTGELFF.